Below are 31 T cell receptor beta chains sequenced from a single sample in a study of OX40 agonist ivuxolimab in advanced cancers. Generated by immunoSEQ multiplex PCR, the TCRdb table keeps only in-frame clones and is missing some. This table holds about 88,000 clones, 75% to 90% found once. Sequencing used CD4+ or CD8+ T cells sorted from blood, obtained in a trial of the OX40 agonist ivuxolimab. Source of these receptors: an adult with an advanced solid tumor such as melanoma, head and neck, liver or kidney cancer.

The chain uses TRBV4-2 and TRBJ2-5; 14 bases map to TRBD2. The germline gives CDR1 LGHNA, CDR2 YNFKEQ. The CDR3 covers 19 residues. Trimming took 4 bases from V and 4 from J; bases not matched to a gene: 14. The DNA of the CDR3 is TGTGCCAGCAGCCCCACCGGGACTAGCGGGGGCCAACGGCCAGAGACCCAGTACTTC. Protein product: CASSPTGTSGGQRPETQYF.

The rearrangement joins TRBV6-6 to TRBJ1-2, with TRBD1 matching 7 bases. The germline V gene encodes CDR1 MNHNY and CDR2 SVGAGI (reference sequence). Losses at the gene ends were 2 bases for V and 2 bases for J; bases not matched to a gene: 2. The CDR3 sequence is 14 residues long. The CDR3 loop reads CASSYRGQNYGYTF. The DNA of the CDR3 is TGTGCCAGCAGTTACAGGGGACAGAACTATGGCTACACCTTC.

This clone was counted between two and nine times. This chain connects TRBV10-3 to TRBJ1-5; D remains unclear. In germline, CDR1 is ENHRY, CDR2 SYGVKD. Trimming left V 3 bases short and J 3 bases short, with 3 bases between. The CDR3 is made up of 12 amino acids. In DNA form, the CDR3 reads TGTGCCATCAGTGACTCCAATCAGCCCCAGCATTTT. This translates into CAISDSNQPQHF.

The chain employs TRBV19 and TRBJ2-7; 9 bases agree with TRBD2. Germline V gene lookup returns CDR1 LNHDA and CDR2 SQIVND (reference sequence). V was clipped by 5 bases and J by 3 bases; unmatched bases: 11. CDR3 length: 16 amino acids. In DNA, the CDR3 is TGTGCCAGTAGTCCGAAGCCGGGACTAGCCCGCTACGAGCAGTACGTC. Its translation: CASSPKPGLARYEQYV.

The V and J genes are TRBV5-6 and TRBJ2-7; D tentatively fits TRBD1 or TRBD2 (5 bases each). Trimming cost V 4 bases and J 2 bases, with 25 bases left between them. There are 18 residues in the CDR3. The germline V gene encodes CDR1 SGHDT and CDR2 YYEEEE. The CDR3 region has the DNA TGTGCCAGCAGCCGGAGCGAGATCCGGGACGGAAGTCCCTACGAGCAGTACGTC. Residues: CASSRSEIRDGSPYEQYV.

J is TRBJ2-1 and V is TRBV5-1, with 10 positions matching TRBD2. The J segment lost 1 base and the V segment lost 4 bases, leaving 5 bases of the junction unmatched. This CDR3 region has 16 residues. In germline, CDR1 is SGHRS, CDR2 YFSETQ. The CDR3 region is CASSPRTSGSYNEQFF. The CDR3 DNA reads TGCGCCAGCAGCCCCCGGACTAGCGGATCCTACAATGAGCAGTTCTTC.

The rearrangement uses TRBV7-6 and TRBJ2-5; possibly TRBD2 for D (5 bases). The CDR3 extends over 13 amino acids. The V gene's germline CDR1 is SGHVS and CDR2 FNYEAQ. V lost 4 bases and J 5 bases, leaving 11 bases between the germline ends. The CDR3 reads CASSYEGRETQYF. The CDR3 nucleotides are TGTGCCAGCAGCTATGAGGGAAGGGAGACCCAGTACTTC.

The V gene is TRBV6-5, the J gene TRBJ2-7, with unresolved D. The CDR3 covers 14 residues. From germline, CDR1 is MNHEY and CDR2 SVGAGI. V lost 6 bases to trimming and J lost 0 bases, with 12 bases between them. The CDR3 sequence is CASRNGRSSYEQYV. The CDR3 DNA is TGTGCCAGCAGAAACGGACGGAGCTCCTACGAGCAGTACGTC.

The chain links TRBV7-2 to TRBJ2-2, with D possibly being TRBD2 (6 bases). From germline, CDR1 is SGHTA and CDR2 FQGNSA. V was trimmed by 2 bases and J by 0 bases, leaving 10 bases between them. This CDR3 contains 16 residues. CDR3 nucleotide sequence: TGTGCCAGCAGCTTATTCGGGGGATCGAACACCGGGGAGCTGTTTTTT. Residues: CASSLFGGSNTGELFF.

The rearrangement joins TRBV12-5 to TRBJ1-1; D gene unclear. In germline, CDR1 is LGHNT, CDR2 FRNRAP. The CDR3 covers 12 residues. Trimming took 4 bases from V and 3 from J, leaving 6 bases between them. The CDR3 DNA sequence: TGTGCTAGTGGTTCCCCACACACTGAAGCTTTCTTT. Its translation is CASGSPHTEAFF.

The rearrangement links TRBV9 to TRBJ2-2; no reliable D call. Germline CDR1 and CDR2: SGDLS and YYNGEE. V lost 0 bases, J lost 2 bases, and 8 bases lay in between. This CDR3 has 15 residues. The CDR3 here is CASSVDPRNTGELFF. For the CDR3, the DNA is TGTGCCAGCAGCGTAGATCCCAGAAACACCGGGGAGCTGTTTTTT. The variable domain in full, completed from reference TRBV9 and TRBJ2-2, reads DSGVTQTPKHLITATGQRVTLRCSPRSGDLSVYWYQQSLDQGLQFLIQYYNGEERAKGNILERFSAQQFPDLHSELNLSSLELGDSALYFCASSVDPRNTGELFFGEGSRLTVL.

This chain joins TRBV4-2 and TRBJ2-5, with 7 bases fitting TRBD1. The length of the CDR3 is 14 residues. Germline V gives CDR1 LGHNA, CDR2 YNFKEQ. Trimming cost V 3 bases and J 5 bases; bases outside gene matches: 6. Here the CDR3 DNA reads TGTGCCAGCAGCCAGCAAGGGGGCTCGGAGACCCAGTACTTC. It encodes CASSQQGGSETQYF.

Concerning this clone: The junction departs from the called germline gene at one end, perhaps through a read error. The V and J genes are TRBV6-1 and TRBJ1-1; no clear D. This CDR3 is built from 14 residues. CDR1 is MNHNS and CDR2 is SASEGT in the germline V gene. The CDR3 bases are TGTGCCAGCAGTGAAGGAGGGCTGAAGACTGAAGCTTTCTTT. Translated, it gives CASSEGGLKTEAFF.

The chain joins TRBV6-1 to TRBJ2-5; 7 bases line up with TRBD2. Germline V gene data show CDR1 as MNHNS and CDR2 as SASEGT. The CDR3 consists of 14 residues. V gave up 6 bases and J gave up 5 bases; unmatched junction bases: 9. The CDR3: CASRQGGSGETQYF. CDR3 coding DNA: TGTGCCAGCAGGCAGGGAGGGTCAGGTGAGACCCAGTACTTC.

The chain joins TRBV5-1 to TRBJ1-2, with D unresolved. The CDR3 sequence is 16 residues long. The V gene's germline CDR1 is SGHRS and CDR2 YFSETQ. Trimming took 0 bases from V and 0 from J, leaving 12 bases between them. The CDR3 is CASSLASWGSNYGYTF. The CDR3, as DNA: TGCGCCAGCAGCTTGGCCTCGTGGGGATCTAACTATGGCTACACCTTC.

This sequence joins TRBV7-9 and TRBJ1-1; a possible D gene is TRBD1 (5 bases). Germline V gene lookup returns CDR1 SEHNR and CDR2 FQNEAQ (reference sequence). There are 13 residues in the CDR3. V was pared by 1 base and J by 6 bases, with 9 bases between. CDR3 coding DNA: TGTGCCAGCAGCTTAGAAGGGGACGCTGAAGCTTTCTTT. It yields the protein CASSLEGDAEAFF.

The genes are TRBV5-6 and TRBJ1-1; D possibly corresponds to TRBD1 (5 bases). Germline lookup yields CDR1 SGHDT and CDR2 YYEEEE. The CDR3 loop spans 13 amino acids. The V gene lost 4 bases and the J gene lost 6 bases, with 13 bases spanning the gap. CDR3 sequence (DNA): TGTGCCAGCAGCCCGGGACTAAGGGCTGAAGCTTTCTTT. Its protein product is CASSPGLRAEAFF. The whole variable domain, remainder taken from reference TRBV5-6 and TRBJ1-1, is DAGVTQSPTHLIKTRGQQVTLRCSPKSGHDTVSWYQQALGQGPQFIFQYYEEEERQRGNFPDRFSGHQFPNYSSELNVNALLLGDSALYLCASSPGLRAEAFFGQGTRLTVV.

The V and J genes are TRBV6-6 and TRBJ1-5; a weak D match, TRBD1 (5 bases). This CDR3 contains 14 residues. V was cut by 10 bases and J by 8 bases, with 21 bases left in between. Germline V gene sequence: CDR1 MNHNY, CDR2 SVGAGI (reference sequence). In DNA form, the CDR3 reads TGTGCCACCAAGCTTGGGGAGGGGAAGGAGCCCCAGCATTTT. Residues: CATKLGEGKEPQHF.

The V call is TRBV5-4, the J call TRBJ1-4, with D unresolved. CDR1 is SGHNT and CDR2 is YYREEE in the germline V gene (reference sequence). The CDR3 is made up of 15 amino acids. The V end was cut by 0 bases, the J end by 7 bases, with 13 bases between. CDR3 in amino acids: CASSLVAGVGEKLFF. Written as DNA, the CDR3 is TGTGCCAGCAGCTTGGTGGCGGGAGTTGGTGAAAAACTGTTTTTT.

The CDR3 nucleotides are TGCGCCAGCAGCTCCCATCCGAGAGGGGGCGGTGAGACCCAGTACTTC. Protein: CASSSHPRGGGETQYF. The rearrangement joins TRBV5-1 to TRBJ2-5; 7 bases align to TRBD1. The CDR3 totals 16 residues. The V gene end was trimmed by 3 bases and the J gene end by 5 bases; junction bases not matched to a gene: 13. Germline loops: CDR1 SGHRS, CDR2 YFSETQ. The entire variable domain, with the rest obtained from reference TRBV5-1 and TRBJ2-5, is as follows: KAGVTQTPRYLIKTRGQQVTLSCSPISGHRSVSWYQQTPGQGLQFLFEYFSETQRNKGNFPGRFSGRQFSNSRSEMNVSTLELGDSALYLCASSSHPRGGGETQYFGPGTRLLVL.

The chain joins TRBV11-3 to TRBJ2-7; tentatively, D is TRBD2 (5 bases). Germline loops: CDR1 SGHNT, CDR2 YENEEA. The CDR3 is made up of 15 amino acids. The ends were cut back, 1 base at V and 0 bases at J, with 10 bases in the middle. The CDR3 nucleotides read TGTGCCAGCAGCTTAGGTTCCGGGGACTCCTACGAGCAGTACTTC. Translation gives CASSLGSGDSYEQYF.

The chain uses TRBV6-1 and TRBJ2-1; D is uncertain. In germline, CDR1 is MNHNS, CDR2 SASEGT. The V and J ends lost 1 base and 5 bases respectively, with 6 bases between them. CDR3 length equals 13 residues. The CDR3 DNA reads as TGTGCCAGCAGTGAAGGGATAAACAATGAGCAGTTCTTC. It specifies CASSEGINNEQFF.

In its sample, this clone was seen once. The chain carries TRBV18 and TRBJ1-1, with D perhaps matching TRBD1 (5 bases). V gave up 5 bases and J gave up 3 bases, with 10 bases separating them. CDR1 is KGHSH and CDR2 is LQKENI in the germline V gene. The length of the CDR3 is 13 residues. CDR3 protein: CASSGGGDTEAFF. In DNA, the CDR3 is TGTGCCAGCTCAGGGGGGGGAGACACTGAAGCTTTCTTT.

In nucleotides, the CDR3 is TGTGCCAGCTCACTGGGACTAGCGGGGACAGATACGCAGTATTTT. Its protein product is CASSLGLAGTDTQYF. The genes are TRBV18 and TRBJ2-3; 13 nucleotides agree with TRBD2. This CDR3 contains 15 residues. Germline V gene sequence: CDR1 KGHSH, CDR2 LQKENI. The V segment lost 4 bases and the J segment 3 bases; nucleotides outside the gene matches: 1.

The DNA of the CDR3 is TGCAGTGCTCTTTACAATGAGCAGTTCTTC. This codes for CSALYNEQFF. The chain employs TRBV20-1 and TRBJ2-1; D is ambiguous. CDR1 is DFQATT, CDR2 SNEGSKA, per germline (reference sequence). CDR3 length: 10 amino acids. The ends were cut back, 5 bases at V and 4 bases at J, with 3 bases in the middle.

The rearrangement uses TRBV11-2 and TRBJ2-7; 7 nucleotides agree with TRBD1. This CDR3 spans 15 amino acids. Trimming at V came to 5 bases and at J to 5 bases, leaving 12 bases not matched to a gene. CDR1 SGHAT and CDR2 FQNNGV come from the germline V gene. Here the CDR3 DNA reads TGTGCCAGCAGCACCAGACAGGGTAGGGGCAACGAGCAGTACTTC. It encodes CASSTRQGRGNEQYF.

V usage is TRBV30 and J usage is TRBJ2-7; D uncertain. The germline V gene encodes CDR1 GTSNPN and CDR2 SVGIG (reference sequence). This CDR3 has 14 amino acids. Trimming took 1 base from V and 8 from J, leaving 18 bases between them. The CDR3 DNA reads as TGTGCCTGGAGTGCCTTGGGTGTAGACAACAAGCAGTACTTC. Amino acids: CAWSALGVDNKQYF.

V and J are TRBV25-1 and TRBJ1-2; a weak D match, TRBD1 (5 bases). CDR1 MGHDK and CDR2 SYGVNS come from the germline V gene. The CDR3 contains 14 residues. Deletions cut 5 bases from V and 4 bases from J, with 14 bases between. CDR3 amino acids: CASSPVRGAYGYTF. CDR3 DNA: TGTGCCAGCAGTCCTGTAAGGGGCGCCTATGGCTACACCTTC.

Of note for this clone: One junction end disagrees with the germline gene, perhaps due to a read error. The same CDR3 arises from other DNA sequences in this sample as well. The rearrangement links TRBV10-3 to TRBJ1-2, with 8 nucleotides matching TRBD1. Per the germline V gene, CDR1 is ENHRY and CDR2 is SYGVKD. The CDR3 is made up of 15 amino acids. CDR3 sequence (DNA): TGTGCCATCAGCGAGTCCCGGACAGGGTTCTATGGCTACACCTTC. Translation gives CAISESRTGFYGYTF.

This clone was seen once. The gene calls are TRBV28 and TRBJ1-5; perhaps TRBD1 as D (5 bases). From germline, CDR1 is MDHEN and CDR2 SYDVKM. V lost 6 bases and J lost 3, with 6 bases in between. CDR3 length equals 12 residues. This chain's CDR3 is CASRDINQPQHF. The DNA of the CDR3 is TGTGCCAGCAGGGACATCAATCAGCCCCAGCATTTT.

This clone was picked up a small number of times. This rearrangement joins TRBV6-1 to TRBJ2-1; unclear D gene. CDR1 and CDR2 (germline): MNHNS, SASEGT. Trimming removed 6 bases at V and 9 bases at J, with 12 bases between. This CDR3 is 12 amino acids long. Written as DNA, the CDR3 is TGTGCCAGCAGGATATTAAGCTCTGAGCAGTTCTTC. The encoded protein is CASRILSSEQFF.